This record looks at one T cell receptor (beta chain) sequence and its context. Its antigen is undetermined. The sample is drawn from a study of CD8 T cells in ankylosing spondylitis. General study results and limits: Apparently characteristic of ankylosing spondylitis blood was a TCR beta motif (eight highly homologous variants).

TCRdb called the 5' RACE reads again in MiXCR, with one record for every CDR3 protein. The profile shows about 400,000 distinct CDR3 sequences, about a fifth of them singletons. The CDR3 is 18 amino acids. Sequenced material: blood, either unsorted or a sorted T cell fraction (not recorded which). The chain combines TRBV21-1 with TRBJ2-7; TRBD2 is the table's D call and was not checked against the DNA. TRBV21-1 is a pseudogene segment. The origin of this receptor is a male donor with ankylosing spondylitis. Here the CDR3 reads CASSKGQGLAGVKDEQYF. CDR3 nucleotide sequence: TGTGCCAGCAGCAAAGGTCAGGGACTAGCGGGAGTTAAGGACGAGCAGTACTTC.